This T cell receptor beta chain was identified during a study of T cell responses to AZD1222 COVID-19 vaccine. Study-wide points: The CD4 TCRs associated with vaccination extended across spike and predominated at 160-218 and 743-854. Donors were mostly white British, more females; clonal diversity possibly underestimated. The breadth and depth of Spike-specific TCRs increased once two AZD1222 doses had been given. Repertoire sampling happened only post peak T cell response.

Turning to this clone: What it recognizes is unknown.

The germline V gene has CDR1 MNHEY and CDR2 SVGAGI. V was pared by 4 bases and J by 4 bases, with 8 bases of the junction left unmatched. The CDR3 is 15 residues long. Some clones are missing from TCRdb's copy, which holds only in-frame ones; the method was immunoSEQ multiplex PCR. The table includes about 170,000 clones, over 90% detected once. The chain links TRBV6-5 to TRBJ2-7, with 9 bases matching TRBD1. The receptor's source is an adult in good health. The sample here was peripheral blood, taken on day 0 of AZD1222 vaccination. CDR3 protein: CASSSAGTGKYEQYF. CDR3 nucleotides: TGTGCCAGCAGTTCCGCCGGGACAGGGAAGTACGAGCAGTACTTC.